This entry concerns a single TCR beta chain. Its target is not known. The likely explanation is a read error, given a far larger clone one base away. These data are taken from a study of prognosis after radiotherapy for stage I lung cancer. About the research overall: Medically, all non-small cell lung cancer patients were deemed inoperable. The tumor was squamous cell carcinoma for seven or eight patients; for about a dozen, it was adenocarcinoma.

V dropped 10 bases and J dropped 7 bases, with 11 bases sitting between them. This CDR3 comprises 10 residues. Germline assignment: CDR1 MNHEY and CDR2 SVGEGT. Points from the study as a whole: Unique TCR clone counts fell after stereotactic body radiation therapy, median around 10,000 versus 6,900.

TCR beta CDR3 was amplified from genomic DNA by two-round multiplex PCR. Every TRBV and TRBJ gene had its own specific primer in first-round PCR. TCRdb reprocessed the multiplex PCR reads via MiXCR and lists one record per CDR3 protein. The sample has 30,000 to 40,000 distinct CDR3 sequences, under 40% seen once. This sequence originates from a donor aged 50 or older with non-small cell lung cancer. The gene calls are TRBV6-2 or TRBV6-3 and TRBJ2-7; D not resolved. Sequenced here: PBMCs, sampled before or after stereotactic body radiation therapy (not recorded which). CDR3 region: CAIGNMEQYF. The DNA of the CDR3 is TGTGCCATCGGAAACATGGAGCAGTACTTC.